In its sample, the clone carrying this TCR beta chain was seen a few times. The target antigen is unknown. V gave up 3 bases and J gave up 10 bases; unmatched junction bases: 17. The germline CDR1 and CDR2 sequences are LGHNA and YNFKEQ. The CDR3 is made up of 17 amino acids. The entry originates in a study of T cells in Graves' hyperthyroidism and ophthalmopathy. Study-level results: Ophthalmopathy, as predicted by the model, came a median about seven months after the prediction.

The study enrolled patients aged 18 to 65 with newly diagnosed hyperthyroidism of under 2 months' duration. Exclusion followed for patients with uncontrolled infection, other autoimmune disease, pregnancy or lactation. RNA transcripts yielded amplified TCR beta CDR3 regions. The study used the HTBI primer set for a first-round RT-PCR of the TCR CDR3. TCRdb re-analysed the multiplex PCR reads in MiXCR, keeping a single row per CDR3 protein. This sample yields around 340,000 distinct CDR3 sequences, of which approximately 15% are seen a single time; just under 25% belongs to the top ten. The sequenced material came from blood. The genes are TRBV4-2 and TRBJ2-1; 8 nucleotides agree with TRBD2. This TCR derives from a woman aged 25-40 years with Graves' hyperthyroidism. The CDR3 DNA reads as TGTGCCAGCAGCCACGATGCACCGGGAGGGCTTAAAGGGGAGCAGTTCTTC. Translating gives CASSHDAPGGLKGEQFF.